This TCR beta chain stems from a study of blood T cell repertoires in COVID-19. Across the whole study: Spain, Italy and the United States supplied samples that represented acute and convalescent COVID-19. T cells, B-cell-depleted T cells, or PBMCs supplied cDNA or gDNA.

CDR3 length equals 16 residues. Trimming left V 7 bases short and J 0 bases short, with 16 bases between. Germline CDR1 and CDR2: KGHDR and SFDVKD. Methods used by the authors: Scientists estimated how many nucleated cells there were by amplifying reference gene primers. Measured with immunoSEQ multiplex PCR; TCRdb has only the in-frame clones, and not every one. That table gives V, J and clone size, and the DNA gave D and trimming. The table records 200,000 to 250,000 clones, 80% to 90% of them present only once. The genes are TRBV24-1 and TRBJ2-3, with D maybe TRBD1 (6 bases). This receptor was taken from a woman between 50 and 59 years old with active or convalescent COVID-19. The sample was peripheral blood. CDR3 region: CATSPRGITSTDTQYF. CDR3 DNA sequence: TGTGCCACCAGCCCTAGGGGGATTACTAGCACAGATACGCAGTATTTT.